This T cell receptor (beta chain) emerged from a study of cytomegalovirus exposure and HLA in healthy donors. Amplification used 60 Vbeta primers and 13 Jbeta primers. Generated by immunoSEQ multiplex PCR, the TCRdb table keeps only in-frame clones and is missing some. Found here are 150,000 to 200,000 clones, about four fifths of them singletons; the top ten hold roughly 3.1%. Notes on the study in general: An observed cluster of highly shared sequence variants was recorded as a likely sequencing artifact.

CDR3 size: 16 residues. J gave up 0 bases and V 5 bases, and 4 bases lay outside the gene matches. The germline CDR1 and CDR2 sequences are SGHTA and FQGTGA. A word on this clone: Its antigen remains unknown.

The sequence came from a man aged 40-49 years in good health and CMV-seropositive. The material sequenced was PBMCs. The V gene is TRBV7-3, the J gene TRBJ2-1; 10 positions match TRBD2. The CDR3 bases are TGTGCCAGCAGCGAGGGACTAGCGAGCTCCTACAATGAGCAGTTCTTC. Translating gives CASSEGLASSYNEQFF.